Sequencing of this T cell receptor (beta chain) was carried out in a study of cytomegalovirus exposure and HLA in healthy donors. General study findings and limits: Sequencing probably produced one cluster of sequence variants that were highly shared.

V dropped 1 base and J dropped 6 bases, with 3 bases sitting between them. The germline V gene encodes CDR1 MNHNY and CDR2 SVGAGI (reference sequence). This CDR3 comprises 12 residues. Regarding this clone: The antigen remains undetermined.

In nominal health when sampled, donors likely had unrecorded immune exposures nonetheless. The primer mix had 60 Vbeta and 13 Jbeta primers. Produced via immunoSEQ multiplex PCR; TCRdb's table is partial and in-frame only. The data show some 200,000 clones, more than 75% seen once. The TCR sequence derives from a woman aged 50 to 60 in good health and CMV-seropositive. The V call is TRBV6-6, the J call TRBJ2-2; D not certain. Sequenced: PBMCs. The DNA for the CDR3 is TGTGCCAGCAGTTACTTATCCGGGGAGCTGTTTTTT. Amino acids: CASSYLSGELFF.